In this sample, the clone carrying this T cell receptor (beta chain) turned up a few times. The antigen is not known. This record comes from a study of post-analysis software for immune sequencing data. Tagging with unique molecular identifiers was a feature of the TCR beta cDNA libraries. TCRdb re-analysed the PCR reads in MiXCR, keeping a single row per CDR3 protein. The sample has more than 350,000 distinct CDR3 sequences, roughly 38% seen once. The germline V gene has CDR1 LGHNA and CDR2 YSLEER. The CDR3 extends over 16 amino acids. The V segment lost 3 bases and the J segment 0 bases; nucleotides outside the gene matches: 5. Broader study findings: The study found significantly lower normalized Chao1 diversity in multiple sclerosis patients than in controls. Among a few TRBV segments more frequent in patients than controls were TRBV5-6, TRBV5-1 and TRBV20-1.

The receptor was derived from a girl aged 2 to 9 with multiple sclerosis. The gene calls are TRBV4-3 and TRBJ2-5, with 9 bases matching TRBD1. Material for sequencing was blood. The CDR3 DNA reads TGCGCCAGCAGCCATACAGGGGGCCGGAACCAAGAGACCCAGTACTTC. Translated, it gives CASSHTGGRNQETQYF.